The rows below give T cell receptor beta chains drawn from one sample of a study of T-cell memory formation after mild COVID-19. TCRdb ran MiXCR on the 5' RACE reads and lists one entry per CDR3 protein. The sample holds fewer than 300,000 distinct CDR3 sequences, approximately 16% seen once. Sequenced: PBMCs or a T cell subset sorted from them (not recorded which). These receptors were collected from a man between 18 and 29 years old who had mild COVID-19 (a few samples of this study predate the infection). Cell type and time point are not known. CDR3s include the opening cysteine and the closing phenylalanine or tryptophan. A D gene is named only where the DNA matches it firmly. Some rows mark clone size as missing; the rest say once, few, many or name a class of expanded clone.

v_gene: TRBV4-3; j_gene: TRBJ1-2; d_gene: TRBD1; abundance: -; CDR3nt: TGCGCCAGCAGCCGGAAAGGGACAGCCTATGGCTACACCTTC; CDR3aa: CASSRKGTAYGYTF
v_gene: TRBV4-1; j_gene: TRBJ2-3; d_gene: TRBD2; abundance: -; CDR3nt: TGCGCCAGCTCAAGAGGGACTAGCGGGGGGGCGAAGCCAGATACGCAGTATTTT; CDR3aa: CASSRGTSGGAKPDTQYF
v_gene: TRBV20-1; j_gene: TRBJ1-3; d_gene: -; abundance: few; CDR3nt: TGCAGTGCCACGGACGGCGTAGCCTCTGGAAACACCATATATTTT; CDR3aa: CSATDGVASGNTIYF
v_gene: TRBV12-3/TRBV12-4; j_gene: TRBJ1-5; d_gene: -; abundance: few; CDR3nt: TGTGCCAGCAGTGCCGGGACCCCTTCGCCCCAGCATTTT; CDR3aa: CASSAGTPSPQHF
v_gene: TRBV7-9; j_gene: TRBJ1-1; d_gene: -; abundance: few; CDR3nt: TGTGCCAGCAGCTTAGCCCAGGGGTACACTGAAGCTTTCTTT; CDR3aa: CASSLAQGYTEAFF
v_gene: TRBV20-1; j_gene: TRBJ2-3; d_gene: -; abundance: many; CDR3nt: TGCAGTGCCCTACGGACGCCACACGCAACAGATACGCAGTATTTT; CDR3aa: CSALRTPHATDTQYF
v_gene: TRBV5-1; j_gene: TRBJ2-5; d_gene: -; abundance: few; CDR3nt: TGCGCCAGCAGCATACACCGGGCTTCCCAGGAGACCCAGTACTTC; CDR3aa: CASSIHRASQETQYF
v_gene: TRBV5-1; j_gene: TRBJ2-1; d_gene: TRBD2; abundance: few; CDR3nt: TGCGCCAGCAGCTGGGGACTAGCGGGGAGTGAGCAGTTCTTC; CDR3aa: CASSWGLAGSEQFF
v_gene: TRBV6-5; j_gene: TRBJ2-1; d_gene: -; abundance: -; CDR3nt: TGTGCCAGCACCCACCAAGCAACTTCCTCCTACAATGAGCAGTTCTTC; CDR3aa: CASTHQATSSYNEQFF
v_gene: TRBV4-3; j_gene: TRBJ1-1; d_gene: -; abundance: few; CDR3nt: TGCGCCAGCAGCCAAGACTCCGTGTGGCGGGACACTGAAGCTTTCTTT; CDR3aa: CASSQDSVWRDTEAFF
v_gene: TRBV27; j_gene: TRBJ2-4; d_gene: -; abundance: -; CDR3nt: TGTGCCAGCCGACCTATAGCCAAAAACATTCAGTACTTC; CDR3aa: CASRPIAKNIQYF
v_gene: TRBV10-3; j_gene: TRBJ2-1; d_gene: TRBD1; abundance: -; CDR3nt: TGTGCCATCAGTGAGTCGTGGGACAGGGATTGGGGTGAGCAGTTCTTC; CDR3aa: CAISESWDRDWGEQFF
v_gene: TRBV7-2; j_gene: TRBJ2-1; d_gene: -; abundance: -; CDR3nt: TGTGCCAGCAGCTTTTTACCAGGTAACAATGAGCAGTTCTTC; CDR3aa: CASSFLPGNNEQFF
v_gene: TRBV4-1; j_gene: TRBJ1-3; d_gene: TRBD1; abundance: -; CDR3nt: TGCGCCAGCAGCTCGGACAGGGGGCTTGGAAACACCATATATTTT; CDR3aa: CASSSDRGLGNTIYF
v_gene: TRBV20-1; j_gene: TRBJ2-1; d_gene: -; abundance: few; CDR3nt: TGCAGTGCTCGCGTTACTAAAGAGCAGTTCTTC; CDR3aa: CSARVTKEQFF
v_gene: TRBV10-1; j_gene: TRBJ2-1; d_gene: -; abundance: few; CDR3nt: TGCGCCAGCAGCCAGGGGCCGAATGGGTACGAGCAGTTCTTC; CDR3aa: CASSQGPNGYEQFF
v_gene: TRBV19; j_gene: TRBJ2-1; d_gene: -; abundance: many; CDR3nt: TGTGCCAGTAGTTGGAACAATGAGCAGTTCTTC; CDR3aa: CASSWNNEQFF
v_gene: TRBV10-3; j_gene: TRBJ1-2; d_gene: -; abundance: many; CDR3nt: TGTGCCATCAGTGACTCAGGGGACGACATTCGGGGCTACACCTTC; CDR3aa: CAISDSGDDIRGYTF
v_gene: TRBV12-3/TRBV12-4; j_gene: TRBJ1-6; d_gene: -; abundance: many; CDR3nt: TGTGCCAGCAGTTTAGCGCGAGGGCATTCACCCCTCCACTTT; CDR3aa: CASSLARGHSPLHF
v_gene: TRBV27; j_gene: TRBJ2-1; d_gene: -; abundance: -; CDR3nt: TGTGCCAGCAGTTTAGCCCGATACTCCCCTGTTGATGAGCAGTTCTTC; CDR3aa: CASSLARYSPVDEQFF
v_gene: TRBV5-1; j_gene: TRBJ1-2; d_gene: -; abundance: -; CDR3nt: TGCGCCAGCAGAAACCTTCCCTCTTCCTATGGCTACACCTTC; CDR3aa: CASRNLPSSYGYTF
v_gene: TRBV7-2; j_gene: TRBJ1-4; d_gene: TRBD1; abundance: many; CDR3nt: TGTGCCAGCAGCCCCGGGACAGGGGTGGAAAAACTGTTTTTT; CDR3aa: CASSPGTGVEKLFF
v_gene: TRBV3-1; j_gene: TRBJ2-3; d_gene: -; abundance: few; CDR3nt: TGTGCCAGCAGCCAAGATATGGGGGATACAGATACGCAGTATTTT; CDR3aa: CASSQDMGDTDTQYF
v_gene: TRBV7-9; j_gene: TRBJ2-1; d_gene: -; abundance: few; CDR3nt: TGTGCCAGCAGCTTACCAGCCTCCTACAATGAGCAGTTCTTC; CDR3aa: CASSLPASYNEQFF
v_gene: TRBV5-8; j_gene: TRBJ2-1; d_gene: -; abundance: -; CDR3nt: TGTGCCAGCAGCTTGGACAGATCAGTGCAGTTCTTC; CDR3aa: CASSLDRSVQFF
v_gene: TRBV12-3/TRBV12-4; j_gene: TRBJ2-3; d_gene: TRBD2; abundance: many; CDR3nt: TGTGCCAGCAGCTATCGTAGCGGGGGGCAGAATACGCAGTATTTT; CDR3aa: CASSYRSGGQNTQYF
v_gene: TRBV18; j_gene: TRBJ2-5; d_gene: -; abundance: -; CDR3nt: TGTGCCAGCTCACCCGACAGTTCTCTAGAGACCCAGTACTTC; CDR3aa: CASSPDSSLETQYF
v_gene: TRBV7-3; j_gene: TRBJ2-5; d_gene: TRBD2; abundance: -; CDR3nt: TGTGCCAGCAGCCGGGGGGGTGTCAGACAAGAGACCCAGTACTTC; CDR3aa: CASSRGGVRQETQYF
v_gene: TRBV7-9; j_gene: TRBJ2-4; d_gene: -; abundance: -; CDR3nt: TGTGCCAGCAGTTTCCCAGGGGCCAAAAACATTCAGTACTTC; CDR3aa: CASSFPGAKNIQYF
v_gene: TRBV20-1; j_gene: TRBJ1-6; d_gene: -; abundance: -; CDR3nt: TGCAGTGCTAGAGATCAGACGGCTTTCTATAATTCACCCCTCCACTTT; CDR3aa: CSARDQTAFYNSPLHF
v_gene: TRBV6-2/TRBV6-3; j_gene: TRBJ2-5; d_gene: -; abundance: few; CDR3nt: TGTGCCAGCAGAGAACGGGAAGAGACCCAGTACTTC; CDR3aa: CASREREETQYF
v_gene: TRBV29-1; j_gene: TRBJ2-1; d_gene: -; abundance: few; CDR3nt: TGCAGCGTGATGTCCGGGTCACACCACTCCTACAATGAGCAGTTCTTC; CDR3aa: CSVMSGSHHSYNEQFF
v_gene: TRBV12-3/TRBV12-4; j_gene: TRBJ2-1; d_gene: TRBD2; abundance: few; CDR3nt: TGTGCCAGCAGCCCGGGACTAGCGGGGGGCCGGGTTGAGCAGTTCTTC; CDR3aa: CASSPGLAGGRVEQFF
v_gene: TRBV10-3; j_gene: TRBJ2-1; d_gene: -; abundance: -; CDR3nt: TGTGCCATCAGTGAGTCTGGCAGGCCTGAGGGGCAGTTCTTC; CDR3aa: CAISESGRPEGQFF
v_gene: TRBV5-6; j_gene: TRBJ2-1; d_gene: TRBD1; abundance: few; CDR3nt: TGTGCCAGTCACCCACCGACAGGGGTGAATGAGCAGTTCTTC; CDR3aa: CASHPPTGVNEQFF
v_gene: TRBV20-1; j_gene: TRBJ1-1; d_gene: TRBD1; abundance: many; CDR3nt: TGCAGTGTCCCCAAACAGGGGGCTGGCACTGAAGCTTTCTTT; CDR3aa: CSVPKQGAGTEAFF
v_gene: TRBV20-1; j_gene: TRBJ1-2; d_gene: -; abundance: -; CDR3nt: TGCAGTGCCCAAGGGACTGGGTATGGCTACACCTTC; CDR3aa: CSAQGTGYGYTF
v_gene: TRBV4-3; j_gene: TRBJ1-2; d_gene: TRBD1; abundance: -; CDR3nt: TGCGCCAGCAGCTATGACGGGACAGGGTTTAACTATGGCTACACCTTC; CDR3aa: CASSYDGTGFNYGYTF
v_gene: TRBV2; j_gene: TRBJ2-2; d_gene: TRBD1; abundance: few; CDR3nt: TGTGCCAGCAAGGAGACAGGGAGCACCGGGGAGCTGTTTTTT; CDR3aa: CASKETGSTGELFF
v_gene: TRBV10-3; j_gene: TRBJ1-3; d_gene: -; abundance: few; CDR3nt: TGTGCCATCAGTGAACCAGGTACTGGAAACACCATATATTTT; CDR3aa: CAISEPGTGNTIYF
v_gene: TRBV4-2; j_gene: TRBJ1-2; d_gene: TRBD1; abundance: few; CDR3nt: TGTGCCAGCAGCCAAGCCGGGACAGGGGGCGGATCTGCTCCAACGGGCTATGGCTACACCTTC; CDR3aa: CASSQAGTGGGSAPTGYGYTF
v_gene: TRBV6-2/TRBV6-3; j_gene: TRBJ1-2; d_gene: TRBD1; abundance: once; CDR3nt: TGTGCCAGCAGGACAGGGGGCTGGAACTATGGCTACACCTTC; CDR3aa: CASRTGGWNYGYTF
v_gene: TRBV5-1; j_gene: TRBJ1-1; d_gene: TRBD1; abundance: -; CDR3nt: TGCGCCAGCAGCGGGGGACAGGGGGCGTTTGAAGCTTTCTTT; CDR3aa: CASSGGQGAFEAFF
v_gene: TRBV4-3; j_gene: TRBJ1-2; d_gene: TRBD1; abundance: -; CDR3nt: TGCGCCAGCAGCCAAGATTTCAGGGGGACCTATGGCTACACCTTC; CDR3aa: CASSQDFRGTYGYTF
v_gene: TRBV6-5; j_gene: TRBJ1-2; d_gene: TRBD1; abundance: -; CDR3nt: TGTGCCAGCAGCCCGGCAACCAGGGGGCCTAACTATGGCTACACCTTC; CDR3aa: CASSPATRGPNYGYTF
v_gene: TRBV6-6; j_gene: TRBJ1-1; d_gene: -; abundance: -; CDR3nt: TGTGCCAGCAGACCCCCGCGGACGAGCCACACTGAAGCTTTCTTT; CDR3aa: CASRPPRTSHTEAFF
v_gene: TRBV20-1; j_gene: TRBJ2-3; d_gene: TRBD2; abundance: few; CDR3nt: TGCAGTGCTAGGGTCCTAGCGGGGGGTAGCACAGATACGCAGTATTTT; CDR3aa: CSARVLAGGSTDTQYF
v_gene: TRBV6-2/TRBV6-3; j_gene: TRBJ2-7; d_gene: -; abundance: few; CDR3nt: TGTGCCAGCGGGCAGAACTACGAGCAGTACTTC; CDR3aa: CASGQNYEQYF
v_gene: TRBV7-9; j_gene: TRBJ2-7; d_gene: TRBD2; abundance: -; CDR3nt: TGTGCCAGCAGCCCGACTAGCGAGGAGCAGTACTTC; CDR3aa: CASSPTSEEQYF
v_gene: TRBV4-3; j_gene: TRBJ2-3; d_gene: -; abundance: few; CDR3nt: TGCGCCAGCAGCCAAGATCATCCCCTAGCCTCGGATACGCAGTATTTT; CDR3aa: CASSQDHPLASDTQYF
v_gene: TRBV11-2; j_gene: TRBJ2-7; d_gene: TRBD1; abundance: few; CDR3nt: TGTGCCAGCAGGACAGGGTTTGGGTCCTACGAGCAGTACTTC; CDR3aa: CASRTGFGSYEQYF
v_gene: TRBV11-2; j_gene: TRBJ2-4; d_gene: -; abundance: -; CDR3nt: TGTGCCAGCAGCTCCCGAACCAAAAACATTCAGTACTTC; CDR3aa: CASSSRTKNIQYF
v_gene: TRBV28; j_gene: TRBJ1-1; d_gene: -; abundance: -; CDR3nt: TGTGCCAGCACCCTTGGACGGATTTTGAACACTGAAGCTTTCTTT; CDR3aa: CASTLGRILNTEAFF
v_gene: TRBV6-1; j_gene: TRBJ1-1; d_gene: -; abundance: few; CDR3nt: TGTGCCAGCTTGGAGAAAAAAGCTTTCTTT; CDR3aa: CASLEKKAFF
v_gene: TRBV7-9; j_gene: TRBJ2-3; d_gene: -; abundance: few; CDR3nt: TGTGCCAGCACCCGAGAGTTCGCCACAGATACGCAGTATTTT; CDR3aa: CASTREFATDTQYF
v_gene: TRBV27; j_gene: TRBJ2-5; d_gene: -; abundance: -; CDR3nt: TGTGCCAGCAGTCCATGGACCCAGGAGGAGACCCAGTACTTC; CDR3aa: CASSPWTQEETQYF
v_gene: TRBV7-2; j_gene: TRBJ2-5; d_gene: -; abundance: -; CDR3nt: TGTGCCAGCAGCCCCCCGGGGGGCCGGGTAGAGACCCAGTACTTC; CDR3aa: CASSPPGGRVETQYF